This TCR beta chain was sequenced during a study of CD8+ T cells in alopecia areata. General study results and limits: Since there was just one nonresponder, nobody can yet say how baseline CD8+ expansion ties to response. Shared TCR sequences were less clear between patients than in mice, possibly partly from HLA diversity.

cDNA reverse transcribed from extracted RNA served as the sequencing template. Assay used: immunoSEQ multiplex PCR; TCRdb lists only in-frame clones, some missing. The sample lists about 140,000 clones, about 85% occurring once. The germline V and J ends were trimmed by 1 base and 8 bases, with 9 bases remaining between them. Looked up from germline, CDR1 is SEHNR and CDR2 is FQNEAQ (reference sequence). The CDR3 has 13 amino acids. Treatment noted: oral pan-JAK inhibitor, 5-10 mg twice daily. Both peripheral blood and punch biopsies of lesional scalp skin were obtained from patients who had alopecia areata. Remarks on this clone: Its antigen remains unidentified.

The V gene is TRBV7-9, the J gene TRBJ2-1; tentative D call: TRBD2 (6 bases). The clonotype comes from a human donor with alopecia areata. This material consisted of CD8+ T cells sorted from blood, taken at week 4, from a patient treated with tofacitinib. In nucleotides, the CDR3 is TGTGCCAGCAGCTTAGAACTAGCCCATGAGCAGTTCTTC. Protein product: CASSLELAHEQFF. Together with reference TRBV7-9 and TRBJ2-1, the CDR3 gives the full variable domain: DTGVSQNPRHKITKRGQNVTFRCDPISEHNRLYWYRQTLGQGPEFLTYFQNEAQLEKSRLLSDRFSAERPKGSFSTLEIQRTEQGDSAMYLCASSLELAHEQFFGPGTRLTVL.